The 31 T cell receptor beta chains in this list originate from one sample, sequenced in a study of patients and donors after allogeneic stem cell transplantation. In TCRdb, the RT-PCR reads were re-called with MiXCR into one record per CDR3 protein. The repertoire includes about a million distinct CDR3 sequences, 18% of them detected once, and 5% to 6.5% sits in the top ten. The sequencing input was blood, either unsorted or a sorted T cell fraction (not recorded which). These receptors originate from a human donor who was either an allogeneic HSCT recipient or a stem cell or donor lymphocyte infusion donor (not recorded which). It is not recorded whose cells these are; they may come from a transplant donor.

CDR3 bases: TGTGCCAGCAGTTTAGTTCAGCTAGCGGGGCCATCCTACAATGAGCAGTTCTTC. Residues: CASSLVQLAGPSYNEQFF. The chain joins TRBV12-3 or TRBV12-4 to TRBJ2-1; 9 nucleotides line up with TRBD2. The CDR3 is made up of 18 amino acids. The junction had 8 bases not matched to a gene; V was cut back by 1 base and J by 1 base.

The rearrangement joins TRBV5-1 to TRBJ1-1; D uncertain. V shed 0 bases and J shed 6 bases, with 15 bases lying between them. Germline lookup yields CDR1 SGHRS and CDR2 YFSETQ. The CDR3 has 15 amino acids. CDR3 amino acids: CASSLEAHLNAEAFF. The CDR3 DNA follows: TGCGCCAGCAGCTTGGAAGCCCACCTCAACGCTGAAGCTTTCTTT.

This clonotype showed up just a few times. The CDR3 loop is CASSLSGQGGGYTF. The DNA for the CDR3 is TGTGCCAGCAGTTTATCTGGACAGGGCGGCGGCTACACCTTC. The chain combines TRBV27 with TRBJ1-2; 8 bases are a match to TRBD1. The CDR3 sequence is 14 residues long. Trimming removed 0 bases from V and 8 bases from J; junction bases left unmatched: 5. The germline V gene encodes CDR1 MNHEY and CDR2 SMNVEV (reference sequence).

The V and J genes are TRBV9 and TRBJ2-1; TRBD2 matches at 11 bases. The CDR3 is made up of 16 amino acids. CDR1 is SGDLS and CDR2 is YYNGEE in the germline V gene. With V trimmed by 4 bases and J by 4 bases, 7 bases remained unmatched. CDR3 nucleotides: TGTGCCAGCAGCAGTTACCTAGCGGGAGGTTACAATGAGCAGTTCTTC. This encodes CASSSYLAGGYNEQFF.

The table lists this clonotype with a few counts. The chain couples TRBV20-1 to TRBJ2-7; maybe TRBD2 (5 bases). The CDR3 sequence is 12 residues long. Trimming took off 8 bases at V and 1 base at J, with 12 bases between the two ends. Germline CDR1 DFQATT, CDR2 SNEGSKA (reference sequence). The CDR3 here is CSLGRGSYEQYF. The CDR3 coding sequence is TGCAGTCTAGGACGGGGTTCCTACGAGCAGTACTTC.

The genes are TRBV5-1 and TRBJ1-5, with 7 nucleotides matching TRBD1. V lost 4 bases, J lost 0 bases, and 10 bases stayed unmatched. Germline V gives CDR1 SGHRS, CDR2 YFSETQ. The CDR3 totals 17 residues. This CDR3 is CASSTSKGAVSNQPQHF. The CDR3 bases are TGCGCCAGCAGCACAAGCAAGGGGGCGGTTAGCAATCAGCCCCAGCATTTT. The full variable domain, rest sourced from reference TRBV5-1 and TRBJ1-5, is KAGVTQTPRYLIKTRGQQVTLSCSPISGHRSVSWYQQTPGQGLQFLFEYFSETQRNKGNFPGRFSGRQFSNSRSEMNVSTLELGDSALYLCASSTSKGAVSNQPQHFGDGTRLSIL.

This clonotype has a handful of counts. This chain connects TRBV6-1 to TRBJ2-7, with 7 bases aligning to TRBD1. Germline V gene sequence: CDR1 MNHNS, CDR2 SASEGT. The J segment lost 5 bases and the V segment lost 6 bases, leaving 10 bases of the junction unmatched. There are 14 residues in the CDR3. CDR3: CASSVGTAGNEQYF. The DNA of the CDR3 is TGTGCCAGCAGCGTCGGGACAGCTGGCAACGAGCAGTACTTC.

This clonotype was seen a handful of times. The CDR3 sequence is CASSPRTLRGETQYF. CDR3 sequence (DNA): TGTGCCAGCAGTCCCAGGACTCTTCGGGGGGAGACCCAGTACTTC. The chain uses TRBV6-2 or TRBV6-3 and TRBJ2-5; D is possibly TRBD2 (6 bases). This CDR3 has 15 amino acids. The V end lost 5 bases, the J end lost 5 bases, and 18 bases lay between the germline ends. Germline assignment: CDR1 MNHEY and CDR2 SVGEGT.

The rearrangement uses TRBV27 and TRBJ1-5; possible D gene TRBD1, 5 bases. Germline lookup yields CDR1 MNHEY and CDR2 SMNVEV (reference sequence). This CDR3 is built from 14 residues. Deletions cut 3 bases from V and 7 bases from J, with 13 bases between. The CDR3 is CASSLVKGRQPQHF. The CDR3 nucleotides read TGTGCCAGCAGTTTGGTTAAGGGACGACAGCCCCAGCATTTT.

The table lists this clonotype with a few counts. This CDR3 is CASSQQPGPGANVLTF. The CDR3 DNA reads TGTGCCAGCAGCCAACAGCCGGGGCCAGGGGCCAACGTCCTGACTTTC. This chain joins TRBV3-1 and TRBJ2-6; D is perhaps TRBD1 or TRBD2 (5 bases each). The CDR3 is 16 residues long. The germline V and J ends were trimmed by 2 bases and 4 bases, with 12 bases remaining between them. Germline CDR1 is LGHDT and CDR2 is YNNKEL (reference sequence).

This clonotype has a count of ten or more. The J gene is TRBJ2-7, the V gene TRBV12-3 or TRBV12-4, with D maybe TRBD1 (5 bases). With 6 bases removed from V and 4 bases from J, the gap between germline ends came to 10 bases. CDR3 length: 12 residues. The CDR3 loop is CASSPGQYEQYF. The CDR3 bases are TGTGCCAGCAGCCCCGGACAATACGAGCAGTACTTC.

The genes are TRBV30 and TRBJ2-1; 9 bases agree with TRBD1. There are 15 residues in the CDR3. CDR1 is GTSNPN and CDR2 is SVGIG in the germline V gene (reference sequence). Trimming at V came to 0 bases and at J to 3 bases, leaving 3 bases not matched to a gene. The CDR3, as DNA: TGTGCCTGGAGTGTAGGACAGGGGAACTACAATGAGCAGTTCTTC. Translated: CAWSVGQGNYNEQFF.

In DNA form, the CDR3 reads TGTGCCAGTAGTACCCGACAGGTTGGGTTTCAGCCCCAGCATTTT. It specifies CASSTRQVGFQPQHF. This chain uses TRBV19 with TRBJ1-5; D perhaps matches TRBD1 (6 bases). Deletions cut 4 bases from V and 6 bases from J, with 16 bases between. Germline V gene sequence: CDR1 LNHDA, CDR2 SQIVND (reference sequence). The CDR3 length is 15 residues.

This clonotype was counted only a few times. The V and J genes are TRBV21-1 and TRBJ2-1; TRBD2 reflects the table's D call only, with no check against the DNA. TRBV21-1 is a pseudogene segment. The CDR3 spans 17 residues. The CDR3 DNA follows: TGTGCCAGCAGCAAAGCCCGCTCTAGCGGGAGGACCAATGAGCAGTTCTTC. Translation gives CASSKARSSGRTNEQFF.

This clonotype has a handful of counts. The genes are TRBV5-1 and TRBJ2-7; D ambiguous. V was clipped by 5 bases and J by 4 bases, with 19 bases between them. CDR1 is SGHRS and CDR2 is YFSETQ in the germline V gene. The CDR3 contains 15 residues. In DNA, the CDR3 is TGCGCCAGCAGTAAAACCGGCCCGACGGATTACGAGCAGTACTTC. Its protein is CASSKTGPTDYEQYF.

This chain uses TRBV6-2 or TRBV6-3 with TRBJ2-7, with 9 nucleotides matching TRBD2. Germline assignment: CDR1 MNHEY and CDR2 SVGEGT. J gave up 4 bases and V 0 bases, and 7 bases lay outside the gene matches. The CDR3 runs 16 residues. The CDR3 sequence is CASSYSAGLAAYEQYF. CDR3 DNA sequence: TGTGCCAGCAGTTACTCGGCGGGACTAGCAGCATACGAGCAGTACTTC.

The genes are TRBV2 and TRBJ1-4; possible D gene TRBD1, 6 bases. V gave up 3 bases and J gave up 11 bases, with 22 bases separating them. CDR3 size: 16 residues. The germline V gene has CDR1 SNHLY and CDR2 FYNNEI. The CDR3 coding sequence is TGTGCCAGCAGTGATTCCCGGGACACACCGACCTCTAAACTGTTTTTT. It translates to CASSDSRDTPTSKLFF.

This clonotype was seen a handful of times. The chain employs TRBV6-4 and TRBJ2-3, with a tentative D call TRBD2 (5 bases). This CDR3 contains 12 residues. Per the germline V gene, CDR1 is MRHNA and CDR2 is SNTAGT. V was shortened by 0 bases and J by 9 bases, with 7 bases between the two germline ends. The CDR3 sequence: CASSDSGRTQYF. CDR3 nucleotide sequence: TGTGCCAGCAGTGACTCGGGGAGAACGCAGTATTTT.

The chain carries TRBV2 and TRBJ1-6; 9 nucleotides line up with TRBD1. After removal of 5 bases from V and 7 bases from J, the junction contained 6 bases not matched to a gene. This CDR3 contains 15 residues. CDR1 and CDR2 from the germline V gene are SNHLY and FYNNEI. The CDR3 loop is CASSRGTGRNSPLHF. The CDR3 DNA follows: TGTGCCAGCAGTCGGGGGACAGGGAGAAATTCACCCCTCCACTTT.

Only a few counts were recorded for this clonotype. The rearrangement uses TRBV10-3 and TRBJ2-7; 8 bases are shared with TRBD1. The CDR3 is made up of 12 amino acids. Germline V gene sequence: CDR1 ENHRY, CDR2 SYGVKD. With V trimmed by 9 bases and J by 4 bases, 5 bases remained unmatched. CDR3 sequence reads: CAIGQGSYEQYF. CDR3 nucleotides: TGTGCCATTGGACAGGGTAGTTACGAGCAGTACTTC.

The CDR3: CASSRRVYEQYF. The CDR3 DNA follows: TGTGCCAGCAGCCGGAGAGTGTACGAGCAGTACTTC. J is TRBJ2-7 and V is TRBV3-1; D call uncertain. Germline assignment: CDR1 LGHDT and CDR2 YNNKEL (reference sequence). V was pared by 4 bases and J by 4 bases, with 8 bases between. The CDR3 extends over 12 amino acids.

The rearrangement joins TRBV7-2 to TRBJ2-3; D might be TRBD2 (6 bases). The V end lost 2 bases, the J end lost 7 bases, and 19 bases lay between the germline ends. Germline values: CDR1 SGHTA, CDR2 FQGNSA. This CDR3 is built from 16 residues. The CDR3 region has the DNA TGTGCCAGCAGCTTAACTGGCGTTCTAGCGCCTTATACGCAGTATTTT. The encoded protein is CASSLTGVLAPYTQYF.

The chain couples TRBV28 to TRBJ1-4; 9 nucleotides align to TRBD1. The CDR3 extends over 17 amino acids. Germline values: CDR1 MDHEN, CDR2 SYDVKM. V lost 4 bases and J lost 4; bases outside the gene matches: 10. The CDR3 sequence: CASSSPGTGRVNEKLFF. The CDR3 DNA reads as TGTGCCAGCAGTTCCCCCGGGACAGGGAGAGTTAATGAAAAACTGTTTTTT.

The CDR3 sequence is CASMYRLAAGTGELFF. The CDR3, as DNA: TGTGCCAGCATGTATAGACTAGCGGCGGGCACCGGGGAGCTGTTTTTT. The rearrangement links TRBV12-3 or TRBV12-4 to TRBJ2-2; 9 positions agree with TRBD2. The CDR3 has 16 amino acids. V was pared by 7 bases and J by 4 bases, with 10 bases of the junction left unmatched.

The chain carries TRBV12-3 or TRBV12-4 and TRBJ1-1; possible D gene TRBD1, 6 bases. V was pared by 7 bases and J by 1 base, with 13 bases between. This CDR3 has 14 amino acids. The CDR3 DNA reads as TGTGCCAGCACCACTCAAGGGGGGAACACTGAAGCTTTCTTT. Translating gives CASTTQGGNTEAFF.

This clonotype was counted between two and nine times. This chain joins TRBV10-3 and TRBJ2-3; D gene uncertain. Deletions cut 4 bases from V and 0 bases from J, with 5 bases between. There are 13 residues in the CDR3. Germline CDR1 ENHRY, CDR2 SYGVKD. The DNA of the CDR3 is TGTGCCATCAGTGTCGGGAGCACAGATACGCAGTATTTT. This encodes CAISVGSTDTQYF.

The chain combines TRBV7-9 with TRBJ2-1; TRBD2 agrees at 7 bases. Losses at the gene ends were 5 bases for V and 4 bases for J; bases not matched to a gene: 11. CDR1 is SEHNR, CDR2 FQNEAQ, per germline (reference sequence). The CDR3 contains 16 residues. The CDR3: CASSPAGGMDYNEQFF. CDR3 bases: TGTGCCAGCAGCCCCGCCGGGGGGATGGATTACAATGAGCAGTTCTTC.

This clonotype was detected only once. The chain joins TRBV6-1 to TRBJ1-3; TRBD1 is a possible D gene (6 bases). The CDR3 sequence is 15 residues long. Germline V gives CDR1 MNHNS, CDR2 SASEGT. The V and J ends lost 4 bases and 0 bases respectively, with 10 bases between them. CDR3 nucleotides: TGTGCCAGCAGTGTAGGGGGAATCTCTGGAAACACCATATATTTT. This sequence encodes CASSVGGISGNTIYF.

This clonotype was found a few times. The CDR3 bases are TGTGCCAGCAGTTACTATGGCCTCACCCGAGGGGAGCAGTACTTC. Encoded protein: CASSYYGLTRGEQYF. J is TRBJ2-7 and V is TRBV6-5, with D possibly being TRBD2 (5 bases). The CDR3 is 15 amino acids. The germline V and J ends were trimmed by 1 base and 7 bases, with 17 bases remaining between them. Looked up from germline, CDR1 is MNHEY and CDR2 is SVGAGI.

The chain uses TRBV11-1 and TRBJ2-3; possible D gene TRBD1, 7 bases. Per the germline V gene, CDR1 is SGHAT and CDR2 is FQDESV (reference sequence). This CDR3 is built from 15 residues. Trimming cost V 5 bases and J 7 bases, with 19 bases left between them. The CDR3 sequence is CASSPRGAEGNTQYF. CDR3 in DNA: TGTGCCAGCAGCCCCAGGGGGGCCGAGGGGAATACGCAGTATTTT.

This clonotype occurred many times. This sequence joins TRBV5-8 and TRBJ2-3, with unresolved D. Germline lookup yields CDR1 SGHTS and CDR2 YDEGEE. This CDR3 comprises 12 residues. Trimming took 0 bases from V and 5 from J, leaving 4 bases between them. In DNA form, the CDR3 reads TGTGCCAGCAGCTTGGAGGTAGATACGCAGTATTTT. This gives the protein CASSLEVDTQYF.